These T cell receptor beta chains were read from a single sample in a study of cytomegalovirus exposure and HLA in healthy donors. This table comes from immunoSEQ multiplex PCR, and its TCRdb copy is limited to in-frame clones, with some not included. This table has nearly 110,000 clones, 82% appearing once. The specimen was PBMCs. These TCRs come from a man between 45 and 60 years old in good health and CMV-seronegative. The CDR3 runs from the conserved cysteine through the conserved F or W. A D gene is named only where the DNA matches it firmly. Clone sizes are given selectively: once, few, many, or a class where the clone is expanded.

d_gene,abundance,j_gene,v_gene,len,CDR3aa,CDR3nt
-,-,TRBJ2-3,TRBV6-5,15,CASRLPGGRTDTQYF,TGTGCCAGCAGACTCCCCGGAGGGCGCACAGATACGCAGTATTTT
-,once,TRBJ1-1,TRBV27,11,CAKSGGTEAFF,TGTGCCAAATCGGGTGGGACTGAAGCTTTCTTT
TRBD1,once,TRBJ1-2,TRBV7-3,15,CATRSLQGADYGYTF,TGTGCCACCAGATCTTTACAGGGGGCTGACTATGGCTACACCTTC
-,-,TRBJ1-4,TRBV19,15,CASSIPRDGGEKLFF,TGTGCCAGTAGTATCCCGCGGGACGGGGGTGAAAAACTGTTTTTT
TRBD2,-,TRBJ2-7,TRBV7-2,16,CASSLYGGGSSYEQYF,TGTGCCAGCAGCTTATACGGCGGGGGTTCTTCCTACGAGCAGTACTTC
-,-,TRBJ1-5,TRBV18,14,CASSLLKGEEPQHF,TGTGCCAGCTCTCTCTTAAAGGGAGAGGAGCCCCAGCATTTT
-,-,TRBJ1-1,TRBV5-1,14,CASSLEGQGSEAFF,TGCGCCAGCAGCTTGGAGGGCCAGGGAAGTGAAGCTTTCTTT
-,-,TRBJ1-6,TRBV6-4,14,CASSDYSTNSPLHF,TGTGCCAGCAGTGACTACAGTACTAATTCACCCCTCCACTTT
-,once,TRBJ2-5,TRBV6-6,12,CASSYSGGEKYF,TGTGCCAGCAGTTACTCGGGGGGTGAAAAGTACTTC
-,-,TRBJ1-2,TRBV9,13,CASSVSPEGGYTF,TGTGCCAGCAGCGTATCCCCGGAGGGAGGCTACACCTTC
-,few,TRBJ2-1,TRBV7-2,15,CASSVGQSSYNEQFF,TGTGCCAGCAGCGTAGGACAGAGCTCCTACAATGAGCAGTTCTTC
TRBD1,-,TRBJ2-3,TRBV19,18,CASSIVVRDRVGADTQYF,TGTGCCAGTAGTATAGTGGTTCGGGACAGGGTAGGTGCAGATACGCAGTATTTT
-,-,TRBJ1-5,TRBV11-2,14,CASSFTGSNQPQHF,TGTGCCAGCAGCTTCACAGGTTCCAATCAGCCCCAGCATTTT
TRBD1,-,TRBJ1-6,TRBV13,15,CASSWRQGWSSPLHF,TGTGCCAGCAGCTGGCGACAGGGGTGGAGTTCACCCCTCCACTTT
-,few,TRBJ1-4,TRBV19,15,CASSIRSTTNEKLFF,TGTGCCAGTAGTATACGGTCAACAACTAATGAAAAACTGTTTTTT
TRBD1,-,TRBJ1-2,TRBV19,14,CASSIVPPGGGYTF,TGTGCCAGTAGTATAGTCCCCCCAGGGGGTGGCTACACCTTC
TRBD1,-,TRBJ1-1,TRBV12-5,14,CASGLGQGNTEAFF,TGTGCTAGTGGTCTAGGACAGGGGAACACTGAAGCTTTCTTT
TRBD2,-,TRBJ2-5,TRBV5-4,15,CASSYGTSGGQTQYF,TGTGCCAGCAGCTATGGGACTAGCGGGGGCCAGACCCAGTACTTC
-,-,TRBJ1-5,TRBV20-1,11,CSTGSHQPQHF,TGTAGTACAGGGAGCCATCAGCCCCAGCATTTT
-,-,TRBJ1-5,TRBV15,16,CATSRDLTRGGQPQHF,TGTGCCACCAGCAGAGATCTCACGAGAGGGGGTCAGCCCCAGCATTTT
-,once,TRBJ1-3,TRBV11-2,19,CASSFLNREHLSSGNTIYF,TGTGCCAGCAGCTTCCTGAACCGGGAGCATCTTAGCTCTGGAAACACCATATATTTT
-,-,TRBJ2-7,TRBV10-1,13,CASSGQTYYEQYF,TGCGCCAGCAGTGGGCAGACATACTACGAGCAGTACTTC